The rows below give T cell receptor beta chains drawn from one sample of a study of sequential checkpoint blockade in melanoma. Data came from immunoSEQ multiplex PCR; TCRdb stores just in-frame clones and leaves some out. This table has roughly 18,000 clones, around 65% appearing once. The input for sequencing was CD8+ T cells sorted from blood (inferred from file names), taken from a patient given nivolumab and ipilimumab in sequence. These receptors were taken from a human donor with melanoma. CDR3s include the opening cysteine and the closing phenylalanine or tryptophan. A D gene is named only where the DNA matches it firmly. Size is stated for part of the rows, as once, few or many counts, or as a class when the clone is expanded.

J | size | V | D | DNA | CDR3
TRBJ1-3 | once | TRBV4-2 | NA | TGTGCCAGCAGCCAAGAAGCAGGGATCTCTGGAAACACCATATATTTT | CASSQEAGISGNTIYF
TRBJ2-7 | NA | TRBV4-3 | TRBD2 | TGCGCCAGCAGCCAAGATCAGCGGGGTTCTATACACGAGCAGTACTTC | CASSQDQRGSIHEQYF
TRBJ1-2 | NA | TRBV7-2 | NA | TGTGCCAGCAGCAAGACAGCTAACTATGGCTACACCTTC | CASSKTANYGYTF
TRBJ1-1 | NA | TRBV5-1 | TRBD1 | TGCGCCAGCAGCTTGGCACAGGGGGCCGGCACTGAAGCTTTCTTT | CASSLAQGAGTEAFF
TRBJ1-3 | NA | TRBV27 | TRBD1 | TGTGCCAGCAGTTTGACAGGGGCAGGAAACACCATATATTTT | CASSLTGAGNTIYF
TRBJ2-3 | NA | TRBV9 | TRBD2 | TGTGCCAGCAGCGTAGTGGAGGTAGCGGGGGGGCCAACAGATACGCAGTATTTT | CASSVVEVAGGPTDTQYF
TRBJ2-7 | NA | TRBV2 | TRBD2 | TGTGCCAGCAGTGAAGCGGGAGGGTTTGACGAGCAGTACTTC | CASSEAGGFDEQYF
TRBJ2-7 | NA | TRBV7-8 | TRBD2 | TGTGCCAGCAGCTTAACGGGGGGGCGCATCGACGAGCAGTACTTC | CASSLTGGRIDEQYF
TRBJ2-3 | NA | TRBV6-5 | TRBD2 | TGTGCCAGCAGTTACTCGGGGACTAAGGAATATTTT | CASSYSGTKEYF
TRBJ2-3 | NA | TRBV7-2 | NA | TGTGCCAGCAGCTTAGGGCCAGATACGCAGTATTTT | CASSLGPDTQYF
TRBJ2-1 | NA | TRBV6-5 | NA | TGTGCCAGCAGTTACTCTTGGGAGCGCTCCTACAATGAGCAGTTCTTC | CASSYSWERSYNEQFF
TRBJ2-7 | NA | TRBV2 | NA | TGTGCCAGCAGATTCGGGACAACCTACGAGCAGTACTTC | CASRFGTTYEQYF
TRBJ2-3 | NA | TRBV13 | NA | TGTGCCAGCAGCGATCCGGGGGAGGCCACAGATACGCAGTATTTT | CASSDPGEATDTQYF
TRBJ1-5 | once | TRBV13 | TRBD1 | TGTGCCAGCAGCCTTGGACAGGGTGCTCAGCCCCAGCATTTT | CASSLGQGAQPQHF
TRBJ1-2 | NA | TRBV6-1 | TRBD1 | TGTGCCAGCAGTGAAGGGACAGGGAATGGCTACACCTTC | CASSEGTGNGYTF
TRBJ1-2 | NA | TRBV21-1 | NA | TGTGCCAGCAGCAAAGGTCGATGGGCTGGTCACTATGGCTACACCTTC | CASSKGRWAGHYGYTF
TRBJ1-2 | NA | TRBV5-5 | NA | TGTGCCAGCAGCTTGGTGCCAGGGTCCGGTGGCTACACCTTC | CASSLVPGSGGYTF
TRBJ2-5 | NA | TRBV11-2 | NA | TGTGCCAGCAGCCTCGAAGAGACCCAGTACTTC | CASSLEETQYF
TRBJ2-7 | NA | TRBV13 | TRBD1 | TGTGCCAGCAGCCGTTCCCCGGGACAGGGCACTGGGGCCTACGAGCAGTACTTC | CASSRSPGQGTGAYEQYF
TRBJ2-6 | NA | TRBV4-2 | NA | TGTGCCAGCAGCCAAGAAGCGGTCTCTGGGGCCAACGTCCTGACTTTC | CASSQEAVSGANVLTF
TRBJ1-2 | NA | TRBV11-2 | TRBD1 | TGTGCCAGCAGCCCAACTACGGACAGGTGGTATGGCTACACCTTC | CASSPTTDRWYGYTF
TRBJ2-1 | NA | TRBV4-1 | TRBD2 | TGCGCCAGCTCCGGGACTAGCGGGCTGTACAATGAGCAGTTCTTC | CASSGTSGLYNEQFF
TRBJ1-4 | few | TRBV19 | TRBD1 | TGTGCCAGTAGTATAGAGGATTGGACAGGGTATGAAAAACTGTTTTTT | CASSIEDWTGYEKLFF
TRBJ2-7 | NA | TRBV27 | NA | TGTGCCAGCAGTTCCCAGGGGAATACCTTCTACGAGCAGTACTTC | CASSSQGNTFYEQYF
TRBJ2-2 | medium-sized | TRBV5-8 | TRBD1 | TGTGCCAGCGGCCGGGACAGGGCGAGCGGGGAGCTGTTTTTT | CASGRDRASGELFF
TRBJ2-7 | NA | TRBV9 | TRBD2 | TGTGCCAGCAGCGCCGAGGGTGAACTAGCGGCCTACGAGCAGTACTTC | CASSAEGELAAYEQYF
TRBJ2-3 | NA | TRBV7-9 | NA | TGTGCCAGCAGCCCCGGGGGTCTCCAACTAATCACAGATACGCAGTATTTT | CASSPGGLQLITDTQYF
TRBJ2-1 | NA | TRBV6-9 | TRBD2 | TGTGCCAGCAGCTTCCACCCTAGCGGGGGGTACAATGAGCAGTTCTTC | CASSFHPSGGYNEQFF
TRBJ2-1 | NA | TRBV27 | TRBD2 | TGTGCCAGCAGTTTCCTTTTGGCTAGCGGGAAGGGTGAGCAGTTCTTC | CASSFLLASGKGEQFF
TRBJ1-2 | NA | TRBV4-3 | NA | TGCGCCAGCAGCCAAGCATTGCCGACAGGAGAAGTTAAAGGCTACACCTTC | CASSQALPTGEVKGYTF
TRBJ2-3 | once | TRBV27 | TRBD2 | TGTGCCAGCAGTGCCGTCCCCGGGACTAGCGGGGGCACAGATACGCAGTATTTT | CASSAVPGTSGGTDTQYF
TRBJ2-2 | NA | TRBV13 | TRBD1 | TGTGCCAGCAGCGTCGGGACAGGCAACACCGGGGAGCTGTTTTTT | CASSVGTGNTGELFF
TRBJ2-1 | NA | TRBV19 | NA | TGTGCCAGTAGCCATTATGCGGGGTCCTACAATGAGCAGTTCTTC | CASSHYAGSYNEQFF
TRBJ2-7 | NA | TRBV7-2 | TRBD1 | TGTGCCAGCAGCTCCGGGACAGCTACCTACGAGCAGTACTTC | CASSSGTATYEQYF
TRBJ2-1 | NA | TRBV30 | TRBD2 | TGTGCCTGGAGTGGGTCTAGCGGGAGAGCCAGCTCCTACAATGAGCAGTTCTTC | CAWSGSSGRASSYNEQFF
TRBJ2-7 | NA | TRBV9 | TRBD1 | TGTGCCAGCAGCGTGGGGACAGTGAGCGAGCAGTACTTC | CASSVGTVSEQYF
TRBJ2-3 | NA | TRBV7-9 | TRBD1 | TGTGCCAGCGGATCGACAGGGGAGTTATATACGCAGTATTTT | CASGSTGELYTQYF
TRBJ2-5 | NA | TRBV11-1 | TRBD1 | TGTGCCAGCAGCACAGGGGTGGAGACCCAGTACTTC | CASSTGVETQYF
TRBJ2-1 | NA | TRBV4-3 | TRBD2 | TGCGCCAGCAGCTATACCGGGACTAGCAGCTACAATGAGCAGTTCTTC | CASSYTGTSSYNEQFF
TRBJ2-3 | NA | TRBV29-1 | NA | TGCAGCGTTGTTCTAGGAGCAGATACGCAGTATTTT | CSVVLGADTQYF